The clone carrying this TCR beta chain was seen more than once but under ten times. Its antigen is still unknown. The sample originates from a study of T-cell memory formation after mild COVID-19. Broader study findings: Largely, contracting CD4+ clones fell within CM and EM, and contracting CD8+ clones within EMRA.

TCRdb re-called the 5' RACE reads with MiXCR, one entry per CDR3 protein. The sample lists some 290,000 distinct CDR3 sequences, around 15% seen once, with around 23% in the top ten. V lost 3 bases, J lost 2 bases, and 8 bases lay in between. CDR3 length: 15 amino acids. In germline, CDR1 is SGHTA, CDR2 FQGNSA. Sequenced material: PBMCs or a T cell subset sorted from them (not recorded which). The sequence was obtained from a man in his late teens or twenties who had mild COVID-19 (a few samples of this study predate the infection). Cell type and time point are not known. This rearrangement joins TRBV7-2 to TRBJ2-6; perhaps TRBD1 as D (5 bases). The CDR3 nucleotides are TGTGCCAGCAGCTTCCGCAGGGCTGGGGCCAACGTCCTGACTTTC. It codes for CASSFRRAGANVLTF.